The 21 T cell receptor beta chains listed next were all sequenced from one sample in a study of shared T cell receptors in the human thymus (dated by TCRdb to about 2021). Library construction relied on the immunoSEQ multiplex PCR assay. Held by TCRdb, this immuneACCESS table contains in-frame sequences only and omits some clones. Under half of the omission traces to an unresolved V gene where checked; the cause of the rest is unknown. A total of some 700,000 clones appear in this sample, around 85% of them only once. The biggest ten clones account for under 0.012% of the sample. These sequences were also reported in another study, on human thymus T cells.

The sequenced sample was thymocytes. These receptors were obtained from a girl less than two years old with a congenital heart defect. Donor details come from another sample of the same person, matched by shared clones.

This chain uses TRBV4-3 with TRBJ1-4, with D possibly being TRBD1 (5 bases). V was trimmed by 0 bases and J by 0 bases, leaving 14 bases between them. CDR3 size: 18 residues. CDR1 is LGHNA and CDR2 is YSLEER in the germline V gene. CDR3 nucleotide sequence: TGCGCCAGCAGCCAAGAAAGGCGGGACGGCCCAACTAATGAAAAACTGTTTTTT. Amino acid sequence: CASSQERRDGPTNEKLFF.

This clone has just a few counts. Other DNA sequences in this sample translate to the same CDR3. V and J are TRBV5-6 and TRBJ2-3; no reliable D call. Germline V CDR1 and CDR2: SGHDT, YYEEEE. The CDR3 spans 12 residues. Trimming pared 1 base from V and 6 bases from J, leaving 6 bases between. The DNA of the CDR3 is TGTGCCAGCAGCTTGATCTCGGATACGCAGTATTTT. Translating it yields CASSLISDTQYF.

The chain recombines TRBV25-1 with TRBJ1-1, with TRBD1 as a possible D gene (6 bases). Trimming took 5 bases from V and 1 from J, leaving 14 bases between them. Per the germline V gene, CDR1 is MGHDK and CDR2 is SYGVNS. This CDR3 is 15 amino acids long. Here the CDR3 DNA reads TGTGCCAGCAGTACATGGGACATCTCGAACACTGAAGCTTTCTTT. It codes for CASSTWDISNTEAFF.

The chain joins TRBV5-4 to TRBJ2-7, with 7 bases that match TRBD2. The J segment lost 7 bases and the V segment lost 1 base, leaving 14 bases of the junction unmatched. Germline V gene data show CDR1 as SGHNT and CDR2 as YYREEE (reference sequence). The CDR3 extends over 16 amino acids. The CDR3 nucleotides read TGTGCCAGCAGCTTGTTCATCCAGCGGGGAGAGAAGGAGCAGTACTTC. Translating gives CASSLFIQRGEKEQYF.

This clone has a handful of counts. The chain has TRBV10-1 and TRBJ1-2, with 7 bases that match TRBD1. CDR1 is WNHNN, CDR2 SYGVQD, per germline (reference sequence). The CDR3 has 14 residues. V shed 4 bases and J 13 bases; nucleotides not matched to a gene: 15. CDR3 nucleotides: TGCGCCAGCAGTGTTTCTAGACAGGGAAGTTTCGGCACCTTC. This gives the protein CASSVSRQGSFGTF.

This clone was counted only a few times. The gene calls are TRBV5-4 and TRBJ2-5; TRBD1 aligns across 8 bases. V gave up 0 bases and J gave up 4 bases; unmatched junction bases: 5. CDR1 and CDR2 (germline): SGHNT, YYREEE (reference sequence). The CDR3 is 15 amino acids. The CDR3 reads CASSLAPDRGETQYF. CDR3 in DNA: TGTGCCAGCAGCTTGGCCCCAGACAGGGGAGAGACCCAGTACTTC.

This rearrangement joins TRBV19 to TRBJ2-5, with D perhaps matching TRBD1 (6 bases). V was clipped by 2 bases and J by 3 bases, with 19 bases between them. In germline, CDR1 is LNHDA, CDR2 SQIVND (reference sequence). The CDR3 length is 17 residues. This CDR3 reads CASSIRTPRGDKETQYF. As DNA, the CDR3 is TGTGCCAGTAGTATAAGGACTCCCCGTGGGGACAAAGAGACCCAGTACTTC.

The chain carries TRBV27 and TRBJ1-1, with D possibly being TRBD1 (5 bases). The germline CDR1 and CDR2 sequences are MNHEY and SMNVEV (reference sequence). The CDR3 runs 13 residues. Trimming took 5 bases from V and 1 from J, leaving 8 bases between them. CDR3: CASSLTANTEAFF. The CDR3 bases are TGTGCCAGCAGTCTGACAGCGAACACTGAAGCTTTCTTT.

The chain joins TRBV5-1 to TRBJ1-2; D is possibly TRBD1 (6 bases). With 0 bases removed from V and 4 bases from J, the gap between germline ends came to 13 bases. The CDR3 is 15 residues long. Germline loops: CDR1 SGHRS, CDR2 YFSETQ. The CDR3 protein is CASSLGTDTSYGYTF. DNA for the CDR3: TGCGCCAGCAGCTTGGGGACAGATACGTCCTATGGCTACACCTTC. The entire variable domain, with the rest obtained from reference TRBV5-1 and TRBJ1-2, is as follows: KAGVTQTPRYLIKTRGQQVTLSCSPISGHRSVSWYQQTPGQGLQFLFEYFSETQRNKGNFPGRFSGRQFSNSRSEMNVSTLELGDSALYLCASSLGTDTSYGYTFGSGTRLTVV.

The chain combines TRBV27 with TRBJ2-5, with a weak D call TRBD1 (6 bases). This CDR3 spans 12 amino acids. In germline, CDR1 is MNHEY, CDR2 SMNVEV (reference sequence). Trimming stripped 7 bases from V and 2 bases from J, with 8 bases between. The CDR3 nucleotides read TGTGCCAGCAAGGACAGTCAAGAGACCCAGTACTTC. Translating it yields CASKDSQETQYF.

This chain links TRBV28 with TRBJ1-4; 9 bases are a match to TRBD1. V gave up 6 bases and J gave up 8 bases; unmatched junction bases: 13. The CDR3 extends over 16 amino acids. The germline CDR1 and CDR2 sequences are MDHEN and SYDVKM. The CDR3 protein is CASRQSRGQGGEKLFF. CDR3 bases: TGTGCCAGCAGACAAAGTAGGGGACAGGGAGGGGAAAAACTGTTTTTT.

The chain recombines TRBV15 with TRBJ1-5, with D possibly being TRBD1 (6 bases). This CDR3 spans 15 amino acids. The V gene lost 0 bases and the J gene lost 8 bases, with 14 bases spanning the gap. Germline V lookup: CDR1 LNHNV, CDR2 YYDKDF (reference sequence). The CDR3 spells CATSRDSTGTKPQHF. CDR3 coding DNA: TGTGCCACCAGCAGAGATAGTACAGGGACCAAGCCCCAGCATTTT.

The chain links TRBV9 to TRBJ2-7; 10 bases are shared with TRBD2. CDR1 SGDLS and CDR2 YYNGEE come from the germline V gene. Germline trimming cut 0 bases from V and 2 bases from J; bases unmatched to any gene: 2. The CDR3 consists of 15 residues. The CDR3, as DNA: TGTGCCAGCAGCGTAGAGAGCGGGGGGGCCTACGAGCAGTACTTC. Translated: CASSVESGGAYEQYF.

The chain is built from TRBV7-2 and TRBJ1-6; 9 nucleotides agree with TRBD1. The junction had 9 bases not matched to a gene; V was cut back by 2 bases and J by 7 bases. The CDR3 totals 17 residues. Per the germline V gene, CDR1 is SGHTA and CDR2 is FQGNSA. CDR3 bases: TGTGCCAGCAGCTTAAAGTACGGGACAGGGACCAATTCACCCCTCCACTTT. Amino acid sequence: CASSLKYGTGTNSPLHF. Together with reference TRBV7-2 and TRBJ1-6, the CDR3 gives the full variable domain: GAGVSQSPSNKVTEKGKDVELRCDPISGHTALYWYRQSLGQGLEFLIYFQGNSAPDKSGLPSDRFSAERTGGSVSTLTIQRTQQEDSAVYLCASSLKYGTGTNSPLHFGNGTRLTVT.

This rearrangement joins TRBV15 to TRBJ2-3; D not resolved. Germline V CDR1 and CDR2: LNHNV, YYDKDF (reference sequence). This CDR3 contains 15 residues. V lost 1 base to trimming and J lost 5 bases, with 13 bases between them. The CDR3 loop is CATSRGANHEDTQYF. Here the CDR3 DNA reads TGTGCCACCAGCAGAGGGGCGAACCACGAAGATACGCAGTATTTT.

The chain combines TRBV5-1 with TRBJ2-7; 9 bases align to TRBD2. This CDR3 is 17 amino acids long. The V gene's germline CDR1 is SGHRS and CDR2 YFSETQ. The V gene end was trimmed by 3 bases and the J gene end by 2 bases; junction bases not matched to a gene: 12. The DNA of the CDR3 is TGCGCCAGCAGCTCAGGACTAGCGCGACTAGCGACCTACGAGCAGTACTTC. Translated: CASSSGLARLATYEQYF. The whole variable domain, remainder taken from reference TRBV5-1 and TRBJ2-7, is KAGVTQTPRYLIKTRGQQVTLSCSPISGHRSVSWYQQTPGQGLQFLFEYFSETQRNKGNFPGRFSGRQFSNSRSEMNVSTLELGDSALYLCASSSGLARLATYEQYFGPGTRLTVT.

CDR3 loop: CASSPAGQGNEKLFF. The CDR3 DNA reads as TGTGCCAGCTCACCAGCCGGACAGGGGAATGAAAAACTGTTTTTT. The chain combines TRBV18 with TRBJ1-4, with 9 bases fitting TRBD1. The germline gives CDR1 KGHSH, CDR2 LQKENI. J gave up 5 bases and V 2 bases, and 3 bases lay outside the gene matches. This CDR3 has 15 residues.

V is TRBV29-1 and J is TRBJ1-1; D gene uncertain. Per the germline V gene, CDR1 is SQVTM and CDR2 is ANQGSEA. Between the trimmed V and J ends, which lost 0 bases and 1 base, there was a span of 15 bases. The CDR3 totals 16 residues. The CDR3: CSVEDSEGPRNTEAFF. The DNA for the CDR3 is TGCAGCGTTGAAGATAGTGAGGGTCCCAGGAACACTGAAGCTTTCTTT.

This clone has a single count. The V and J genes are TRBV18 and TRBJ1-1; perhaps TRBD1 as D (5 bases). The germline V and J ends were trimmed by 6 bases and 3 bases, with 17 bases remaining between them. Germline V gives CDR1 KGHSH, CDR2 LQKENI. This CDR3 has 15 amino acids. The CDR3 region has the DNA TGTGCCAGCTCTCCCCGACTCGTAGGGGACACTGAAGCTTTCTTT. It specifies CASSPRLVGDTEAFF.

V is TRBV5-1 and J is TRBJ2-5; D might be TRBD2 (5 bases). Germline V gene sequence: CDR1 SGHRS, CDR2 YFSETQ. This CDR3 has 17 amino acids. V lost 4 bases and J lost 7, with 26 bases in between. The CDR3 sequence: CASSAYPGSAARGTQYF. Here the CDR3 DNA reads TGCGCCAGCAGCGCCTACCCGGGGAGTGCCGCCCGTGGGACCCAGTACTTC.

V usage is TRBV10-1 and J usage is TRBJ1-5; a possible D gene is TRBD1 (5 bases). This CDR3 has 19 amino acids. V was clipped by 0 bases and J by 0 bases, with 18 bases between them. Germline CDR1 and CDR2: WNHNN and SYGVQD (reference sequence). In DNA, the CDR3 is TGCGCCAGCAGTGAGTCGAATGGGCAGGGAAGTTATAGCAATCAGCCCCAGCATTTT. Translating it yields CASSESNGQGSYSNQPQHF.